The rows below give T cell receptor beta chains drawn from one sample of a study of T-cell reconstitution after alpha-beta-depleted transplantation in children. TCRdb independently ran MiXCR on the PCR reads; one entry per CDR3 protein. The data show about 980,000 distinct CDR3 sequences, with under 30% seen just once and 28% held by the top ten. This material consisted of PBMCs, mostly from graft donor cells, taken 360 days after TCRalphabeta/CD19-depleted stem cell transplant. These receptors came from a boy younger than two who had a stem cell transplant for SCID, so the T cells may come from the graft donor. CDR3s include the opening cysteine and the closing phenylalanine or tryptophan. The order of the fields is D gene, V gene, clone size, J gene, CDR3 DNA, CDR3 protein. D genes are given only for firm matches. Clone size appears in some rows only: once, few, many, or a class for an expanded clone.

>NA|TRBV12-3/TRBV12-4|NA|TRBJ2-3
TGTGCCGGCAGCCCAGGGTTTTGGGATACGCAGTATTTT
CAGSPGFWDTQYF
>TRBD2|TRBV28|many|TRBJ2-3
TGTGCCAGCAGTCTTAAAAGCGGGGGGGCCTTTACAGATACGCAGTATTTT
CASSLKSGGAFTDTQYF
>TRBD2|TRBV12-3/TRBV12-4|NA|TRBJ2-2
TGTGCCAGCAGTGTCCTAGCGGGGGGAAACACCGGGGAGCTGTTTTTT
CASSVLAGGNTGELFF
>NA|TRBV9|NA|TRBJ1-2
TGTGCCAGCACCCTGGGTATGGACGCCTATGGCTACACCTTC
CASTLGMDAYGYTF
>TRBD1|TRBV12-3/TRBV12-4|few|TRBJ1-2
TGTGCCAGCAGCCGGGACAGGGGCTTCTATGGCTACACCTTC
CASSRDRGFYGYTF
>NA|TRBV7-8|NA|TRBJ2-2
TGTGCCAGCAGCTTAGAGGAGGGGGGCACGGGCACCGGGGAGCTGTTTTTT
CASSLEEGGTGTGELFF
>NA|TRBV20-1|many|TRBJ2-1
TGCAGTGCTAGGGGCTACAATGAGCAGTTCTTC
CSARGYNEQFF
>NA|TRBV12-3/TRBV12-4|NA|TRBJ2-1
TGTGCCAGCAGTTTAGATTGGGCGGCGAATGAGCAGTTCTTC
CASSLDWAANEQFF
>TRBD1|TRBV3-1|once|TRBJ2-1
TGTGCCAGCAGCCAAATACTAGGGGGCGATGAGCAGTTCTTC
CASSQILGGDEQFF
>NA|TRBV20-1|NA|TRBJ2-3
TGCAGTGCCAAACGACACCTCTCCCCAGTATGGTGGGTCGGAGATACGCAGTATTTT
CSAKRHLSPVWWVGDTQYF